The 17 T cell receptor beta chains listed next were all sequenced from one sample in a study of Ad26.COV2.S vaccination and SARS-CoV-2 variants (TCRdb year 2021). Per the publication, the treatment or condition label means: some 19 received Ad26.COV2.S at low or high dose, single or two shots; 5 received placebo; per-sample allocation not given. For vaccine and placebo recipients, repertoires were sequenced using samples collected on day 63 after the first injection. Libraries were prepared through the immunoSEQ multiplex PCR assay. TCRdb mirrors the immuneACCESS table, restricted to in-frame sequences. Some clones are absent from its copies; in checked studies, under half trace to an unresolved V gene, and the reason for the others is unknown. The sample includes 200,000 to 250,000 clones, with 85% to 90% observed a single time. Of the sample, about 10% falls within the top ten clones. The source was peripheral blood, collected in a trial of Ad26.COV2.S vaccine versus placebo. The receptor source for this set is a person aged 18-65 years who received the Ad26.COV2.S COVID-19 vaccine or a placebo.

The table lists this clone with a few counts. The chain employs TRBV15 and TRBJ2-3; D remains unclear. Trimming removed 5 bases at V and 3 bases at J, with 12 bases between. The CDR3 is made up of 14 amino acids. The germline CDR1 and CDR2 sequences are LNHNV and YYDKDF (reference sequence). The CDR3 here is CATSGRDGTDTQYF. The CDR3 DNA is TGTGCCACCAGCGGGCGAGACGGGACAGATACGCAGTATTTT.

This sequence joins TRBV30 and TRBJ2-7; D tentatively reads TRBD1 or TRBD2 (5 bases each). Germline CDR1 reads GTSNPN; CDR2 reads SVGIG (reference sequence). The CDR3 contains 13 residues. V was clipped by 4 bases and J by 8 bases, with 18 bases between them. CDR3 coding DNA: TGTGCCTGGACACCGGGACCCCCATCCCAGCAGTACTTC. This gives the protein CAWTPGPPSQQYF.

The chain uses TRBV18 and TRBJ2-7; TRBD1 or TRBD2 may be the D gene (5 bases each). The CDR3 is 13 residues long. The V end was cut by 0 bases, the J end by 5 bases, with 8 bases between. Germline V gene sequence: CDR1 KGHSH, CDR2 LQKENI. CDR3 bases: TGTGCCAGCTCACCACCCGTGGGGGACGAGCAGTACTTC. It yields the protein CASSPPVGDEQYF.

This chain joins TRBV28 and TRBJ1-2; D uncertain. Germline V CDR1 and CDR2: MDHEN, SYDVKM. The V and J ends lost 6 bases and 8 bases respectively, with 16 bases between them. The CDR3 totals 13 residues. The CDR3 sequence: CASRQTPTGGYTF. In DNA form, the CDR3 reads TGTGCCAGCAGGCAGACCCCCACTGGAGGCTACACCTTC.

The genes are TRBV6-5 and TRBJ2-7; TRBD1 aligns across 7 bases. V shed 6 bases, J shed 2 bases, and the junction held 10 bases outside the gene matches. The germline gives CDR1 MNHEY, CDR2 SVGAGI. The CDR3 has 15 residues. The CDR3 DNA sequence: TGTGCCAGCAGATCGACAGGGTCTTATACCTACGAGCAGTACTTC. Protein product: CASRSTGSYTYEQYF.

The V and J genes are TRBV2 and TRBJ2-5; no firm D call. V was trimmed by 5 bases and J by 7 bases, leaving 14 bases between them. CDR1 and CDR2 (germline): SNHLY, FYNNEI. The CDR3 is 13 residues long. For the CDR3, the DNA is TGTGCCAGCAGTTGGGATCTTGCAGTGACCCAGTACTTC. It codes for CASSWDLAVTQYF.

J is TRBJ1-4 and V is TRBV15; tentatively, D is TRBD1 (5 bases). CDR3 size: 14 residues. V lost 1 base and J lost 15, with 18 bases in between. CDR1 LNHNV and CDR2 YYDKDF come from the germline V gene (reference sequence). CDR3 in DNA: TGTGCCACCAGCAGAGGGGGCCTGGGTGGGGAGGTGTTTTTT. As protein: CATSRGGLGGEVFF. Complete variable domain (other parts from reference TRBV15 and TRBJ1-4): DAMVIQNPRYQVTQFGKPVTLSCSQTLNHNVMYWYQQKSSQAPKLLFHYYDKDFNNEADTPDNFQSRRPNTSFCFLDIRSPGLGDTAMYLCATSRGGLGGEVFFGSGTQLSVL.

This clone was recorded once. The CDR3 region is CASSFRIDPSGISKNIQYF. The CDR3, as DNA: TGTGCCAGCAGTTTCCGCATCGATCCTAGCGGGATTTCCAAAAACATTCAGTACTTC. The chain carries TRBV28 and TRBJ2-4; 9 bases agree with TRBD2. Germline trimming cut 3 bases from V and 2 bases from J; bases unmatched to any gene: 14. The germline V gene encodes CDR1 MDHEN and CDR2 SYDVKM. The CDR3 sequence is 19 residues long.

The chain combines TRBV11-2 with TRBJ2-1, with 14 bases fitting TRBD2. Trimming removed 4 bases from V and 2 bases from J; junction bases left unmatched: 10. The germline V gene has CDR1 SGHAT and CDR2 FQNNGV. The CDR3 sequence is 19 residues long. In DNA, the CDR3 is TGTGCCAGCAGCTCCCCCGGGACTAGCGGGAGTCCCACCTACAATGAGCAGTTCTTC. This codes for CASSSPGTSGSPTYNEQFF.

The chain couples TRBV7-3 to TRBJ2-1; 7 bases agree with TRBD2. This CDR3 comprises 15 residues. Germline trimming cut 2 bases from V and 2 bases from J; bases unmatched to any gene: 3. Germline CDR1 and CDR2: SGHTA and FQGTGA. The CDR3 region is CASSLGLAAYNEQFF. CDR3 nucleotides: TGTGCCAGCAGCTTAGGCCTAGCGGCCTACAATGAGCAGTTCTTC.

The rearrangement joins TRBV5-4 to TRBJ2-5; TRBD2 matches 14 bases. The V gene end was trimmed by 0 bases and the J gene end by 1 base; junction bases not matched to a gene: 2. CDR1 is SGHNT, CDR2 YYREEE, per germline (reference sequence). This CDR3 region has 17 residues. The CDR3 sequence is CASSLAGLAGAQETQYF. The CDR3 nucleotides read TGTGCCAGCAGCTTGGCGGGACTAGCGGGAGCCCAAGAGACCCAGTACTTC.

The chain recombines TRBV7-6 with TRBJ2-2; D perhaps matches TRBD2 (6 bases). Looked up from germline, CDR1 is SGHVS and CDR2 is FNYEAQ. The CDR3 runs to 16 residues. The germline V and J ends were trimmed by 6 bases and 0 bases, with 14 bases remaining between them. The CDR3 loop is CASRKAGDANTGELFF. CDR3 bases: TGTGCCAGCAGAAAAGCGGGCGACGCGAACACCGGGGAGCTGTTTTTT.

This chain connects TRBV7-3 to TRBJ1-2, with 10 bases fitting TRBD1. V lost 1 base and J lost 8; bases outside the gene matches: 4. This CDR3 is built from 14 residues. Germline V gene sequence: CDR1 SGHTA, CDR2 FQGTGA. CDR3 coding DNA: TGTGCCAGCAGCTTAAGGCGGGACAGGGGCGGCTACACCTTC. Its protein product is CASSLRRDRGGYTF.

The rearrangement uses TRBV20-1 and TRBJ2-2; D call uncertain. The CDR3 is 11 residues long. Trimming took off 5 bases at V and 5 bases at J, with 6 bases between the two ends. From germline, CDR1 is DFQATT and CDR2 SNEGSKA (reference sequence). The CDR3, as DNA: TGCAGTGCTGAGGAAACCGGGGAGCTGTTTTTT. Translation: CSAEETGELFF.

The DNA for the CDR3 is TGTGCCAGCAGCCAAGAGCTGGGACAGGGCAATCAGCCCCAGCATTTT. Translated, it gives CASSQELGQGNQPQHF. The chain is built from TRBV3-1 (or the pseudogene TRBV3-2) and TRBJ1-5; 8 positions agree with TRBD1. The CDR3 totals 16 residues. V was clipped by 0 bases and J by 2 bases; unmatched bases: 3. Germline loops: CDR1 LGHDT, CDR2 YNNKEL (reference sequence).

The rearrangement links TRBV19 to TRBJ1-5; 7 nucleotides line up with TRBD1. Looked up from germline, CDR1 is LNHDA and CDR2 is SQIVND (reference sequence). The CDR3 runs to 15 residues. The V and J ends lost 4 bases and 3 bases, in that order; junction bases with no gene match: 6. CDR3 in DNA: TGTGCCAGTAGTAAAACAGGGGTTCCCAATCAGCCCCAGCATTTT. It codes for CASSKTGVPNQPQHF.

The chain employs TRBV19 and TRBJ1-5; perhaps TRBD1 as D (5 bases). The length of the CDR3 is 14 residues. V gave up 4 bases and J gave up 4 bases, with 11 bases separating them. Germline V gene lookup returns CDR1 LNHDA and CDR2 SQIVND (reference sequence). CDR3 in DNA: TGTGCCAGTAGTACTACAGGAACGAATCAGCCCCAGCATTTT. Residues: CASSTTGTNQPQHF.